This T cell receptor (beta chain) comes out of a study of T cell repertoires in cytomegalovirus infection (dated by TCRdb to between 2018 and 2020). Notes on the research overall: Recently identified HLA-C-restricted CMV epitopes, whose presentation resists viral immunomodulation, were targeted by peptide stimulations together with well-studied HLA-B-restricted epitopes. Donor HLA type was relevant to the analysis, as public TCR beta signatures indicated carriage of CMV infection together with the matching HLA type. The paper as a whole reports these results and caveats: The ex vivo response was dominated by HLA-C-restricted CMV-specific TCR beta clonotypes, which also provided the single most frequent clonotype in two of eight donors. Cumulative frequency of public TCR beta family members discriminated carriers of CMV infection plus the relevant HLA type in this cohort and an independent 352-donor cohort.

To note about this clonotype: The antigen it recognizes is unknown. Base qualities are not recorded, but no much larger clone differs from it by a single base.

Trimming accounts for 5 bases at V and 3 bases at J, while the number of junction bases matched to no gene is 5. CDR1 MNHEY and CDR2 SVGAGI are derived from the germline V gene. The CDR3, cysteine through phenylalanine, is 15 amino acids long. Of the read, only the CDR3 DNA is kept; its 45 bases are in frame from base 1. Sequencing used an Illumina HiSeq 1500. The raw public data were reprocessed by TCRdb itself: fastp quality trimming at Q25, MiXCR clonotype calling, in-frame beta chains only. Identical CDR3 proteins give one entry, which carries the most common genes and DNA. The sample table holds about 100,000 distinct CDR3 sequences, of which about 40% were seen once. The ten largest account for less than 80% of the sample. This specimen's treatment or condition label, interpreted: in vitro stimulation with specific CMV peptide epitopes to enrich CMV-specific T cells.

The sequence derives from a human donor in good health (CMV status not recorded). Some clones in this sample may be carry-over from other donors' samples. This material consisted of CD8+ T cells from cultured PBMCs, taken from culture after CMV antigen stimulation. Rearrangement joined TRBV6-5 to TRBJ2-1, with 9 central nucleotides matching TRBD1. CDR3 region: CASSPGTGFYNEQFF. At the DNA level, the sequence is TGTGCCAGCAGTCCCGGGACAGGGTTCTACAATGAGCAGTTCTTC.